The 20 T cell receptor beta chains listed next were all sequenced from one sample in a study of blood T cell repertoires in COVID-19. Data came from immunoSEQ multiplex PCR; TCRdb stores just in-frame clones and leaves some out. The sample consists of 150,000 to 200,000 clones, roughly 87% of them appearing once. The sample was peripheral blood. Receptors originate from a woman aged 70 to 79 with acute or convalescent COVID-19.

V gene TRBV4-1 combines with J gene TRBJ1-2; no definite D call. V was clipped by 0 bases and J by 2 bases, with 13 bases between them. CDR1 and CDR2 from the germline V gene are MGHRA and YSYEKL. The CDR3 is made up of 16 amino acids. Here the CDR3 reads CASSQDFRIGNYGYTF. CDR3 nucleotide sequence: TGCGCCAGCAGCCAAGATTTCAGGATAGGAAACTATGGCTACACCTTC.

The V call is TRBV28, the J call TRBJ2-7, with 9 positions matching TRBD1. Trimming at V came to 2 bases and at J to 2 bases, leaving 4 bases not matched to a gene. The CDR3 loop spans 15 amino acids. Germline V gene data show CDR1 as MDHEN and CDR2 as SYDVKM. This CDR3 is CASSLPGTGTYEQYF. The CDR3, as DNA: TGTGCCAGCAGTTTACCCGGGACAGGGACCTACGAGCAGTACTTC. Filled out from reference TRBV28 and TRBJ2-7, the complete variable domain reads DVKVTQSSRYLVKRTGEKVFLECVQDMDHENMFWYRQDPGLGLRLIYFSYDVKMKEKGDIPEGYSVSREKKERFSLILESASTNQTSMYLCASSLPGTGTYEQYFGPGTRLTVT.

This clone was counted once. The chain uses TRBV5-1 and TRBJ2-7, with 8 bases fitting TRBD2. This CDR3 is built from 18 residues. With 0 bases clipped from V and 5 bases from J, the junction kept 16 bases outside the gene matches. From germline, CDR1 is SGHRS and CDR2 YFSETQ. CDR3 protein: CASSLGPRGRGGWNEQYF. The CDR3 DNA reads TGCGCCAGCAGCTTGGGTCCTCGAGGTCGCGGGGGGTGGAACGAGCAGTACTTC.

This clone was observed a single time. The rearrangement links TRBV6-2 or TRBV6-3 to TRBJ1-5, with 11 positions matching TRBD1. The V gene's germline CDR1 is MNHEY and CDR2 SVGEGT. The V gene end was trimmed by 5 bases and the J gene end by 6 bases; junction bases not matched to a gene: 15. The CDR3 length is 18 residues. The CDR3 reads CASSKRPTDRGLGQPQHF. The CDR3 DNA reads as TGTGCCAGCAGTAAACGACCCACGGACAGGGGGCTCGGTCAGCCCCAGCATTTT.

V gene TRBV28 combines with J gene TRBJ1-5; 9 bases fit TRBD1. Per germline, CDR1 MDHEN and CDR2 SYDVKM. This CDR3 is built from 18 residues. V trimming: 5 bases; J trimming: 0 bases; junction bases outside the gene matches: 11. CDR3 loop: CASSPWTGVEPSNQPQHF. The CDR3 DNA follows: TGTGCCAGCAGTCCCTGGACAGGGGTGGAACCTAGCAATCAGCCCCAGCATTTT.

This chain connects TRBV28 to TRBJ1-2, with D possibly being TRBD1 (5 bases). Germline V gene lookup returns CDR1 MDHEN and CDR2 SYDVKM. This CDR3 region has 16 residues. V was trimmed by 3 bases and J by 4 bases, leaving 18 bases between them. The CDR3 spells CASSLSARASFYGYTF. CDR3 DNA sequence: TGTGCCAGCAGTTTGAGCGCCAGGGCCTCATTCTATGGCTACACCTTC.

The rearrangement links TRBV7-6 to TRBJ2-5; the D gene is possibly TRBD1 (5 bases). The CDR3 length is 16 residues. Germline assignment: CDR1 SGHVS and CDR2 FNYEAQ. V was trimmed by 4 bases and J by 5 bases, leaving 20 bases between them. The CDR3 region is CASSSNLAQVMETQYF. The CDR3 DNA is TGTGCCAGCAGCTCAAATTTAGCACAGGTGATGGAGACCCAGTACTTC.

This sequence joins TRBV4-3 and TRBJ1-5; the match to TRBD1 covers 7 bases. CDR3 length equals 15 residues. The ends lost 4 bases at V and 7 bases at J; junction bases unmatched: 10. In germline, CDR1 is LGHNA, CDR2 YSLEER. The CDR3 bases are TGCGCCAGCAGCCTTACGACAGGGTTGGAGCAGCCCCAGCATTTT. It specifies CASSLTTGLEQPQHF.

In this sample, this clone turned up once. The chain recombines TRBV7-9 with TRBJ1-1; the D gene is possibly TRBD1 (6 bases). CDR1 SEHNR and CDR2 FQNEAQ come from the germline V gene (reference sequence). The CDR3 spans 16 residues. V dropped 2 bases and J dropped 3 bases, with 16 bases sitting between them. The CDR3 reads CASSLYVGAGDTEAFF. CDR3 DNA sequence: TGTGCCAGCAGCTTATACGTCGGGGCAGGGGACACTGAAGCTTTCTTT.

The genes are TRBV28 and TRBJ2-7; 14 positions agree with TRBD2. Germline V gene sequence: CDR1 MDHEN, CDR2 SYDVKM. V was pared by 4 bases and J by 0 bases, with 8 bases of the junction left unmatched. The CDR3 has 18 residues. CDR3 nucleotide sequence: TGTGCCAGCAGTTCGGGACTAGCGGGAGTGGTGGTCTCCTACGAGCAGTACTTC. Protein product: CASSSGLAGVVVSYEQYF.

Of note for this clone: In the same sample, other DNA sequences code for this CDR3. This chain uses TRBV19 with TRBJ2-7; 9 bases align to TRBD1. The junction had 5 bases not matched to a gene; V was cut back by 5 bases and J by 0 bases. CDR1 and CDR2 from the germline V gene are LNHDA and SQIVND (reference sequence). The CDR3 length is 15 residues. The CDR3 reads CASSPRTGASYEQYF. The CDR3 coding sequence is TGTGCCAGTAGTCCACGGACAGGGGCCTCCTACGAGCAGTACTTC.

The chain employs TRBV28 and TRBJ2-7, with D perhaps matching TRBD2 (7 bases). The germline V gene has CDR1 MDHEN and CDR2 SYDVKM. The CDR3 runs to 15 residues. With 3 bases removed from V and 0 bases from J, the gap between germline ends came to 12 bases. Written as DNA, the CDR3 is TGTGCCAGCAGTTTGGGGGGGCAGAGCTCCTACGAGCAGTACTTC. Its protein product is CASSLGGQSSYEQYF.

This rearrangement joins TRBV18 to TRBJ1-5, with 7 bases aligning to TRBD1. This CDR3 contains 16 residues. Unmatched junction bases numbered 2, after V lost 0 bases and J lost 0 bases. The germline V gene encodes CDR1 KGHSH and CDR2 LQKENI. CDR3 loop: CASSPPRTGSNQPQHF. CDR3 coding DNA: TGTGCCAGCTCACCACCTCGGACAGGTAGCAATCAGCCCCAGCATTTT.

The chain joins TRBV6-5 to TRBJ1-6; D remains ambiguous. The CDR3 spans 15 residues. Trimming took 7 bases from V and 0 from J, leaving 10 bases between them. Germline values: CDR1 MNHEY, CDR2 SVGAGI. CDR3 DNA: TGTGCCAGCACCTCCGCTAGCTCCTATAATTCACCCCTCCACTTT. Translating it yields CASTSASSYNSPLHF.

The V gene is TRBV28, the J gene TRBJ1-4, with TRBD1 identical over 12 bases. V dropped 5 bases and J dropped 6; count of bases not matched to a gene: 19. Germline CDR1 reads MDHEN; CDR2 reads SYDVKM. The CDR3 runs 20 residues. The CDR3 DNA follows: TGTGCCAGCAGTCTCCTAATAGGGACAGGGGGCGCGCGGGGGTATGAAAAACTGTTTTTT. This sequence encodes CASSLLIGTGGARGYEKLFF.

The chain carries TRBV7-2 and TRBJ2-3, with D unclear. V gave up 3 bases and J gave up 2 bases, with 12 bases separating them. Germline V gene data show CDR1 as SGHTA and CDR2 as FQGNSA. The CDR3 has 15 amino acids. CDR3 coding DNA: TGTGCCAGCAGCTTGTTCGAGAGACTCACAGATACGCAGTATTTT. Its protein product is CASSLFERLTDTQYF.

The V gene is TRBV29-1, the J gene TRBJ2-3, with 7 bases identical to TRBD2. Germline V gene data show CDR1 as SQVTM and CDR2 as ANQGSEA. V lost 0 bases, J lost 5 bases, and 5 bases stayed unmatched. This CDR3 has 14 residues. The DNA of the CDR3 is TGCAGCGTTGAAGAGGGAGGGATCGGAGATACGCAGTATTTT. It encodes CSVEEGGIGDTQYF.

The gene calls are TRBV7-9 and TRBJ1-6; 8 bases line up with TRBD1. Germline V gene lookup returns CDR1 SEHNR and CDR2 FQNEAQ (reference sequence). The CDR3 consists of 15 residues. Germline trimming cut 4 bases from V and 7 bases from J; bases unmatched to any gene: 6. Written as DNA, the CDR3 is TGTGCCAGCAGCTCCTCCCAGGGGGCGAATTCACCCCTCCACTTT. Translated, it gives CASSSSQGANSPLHF.

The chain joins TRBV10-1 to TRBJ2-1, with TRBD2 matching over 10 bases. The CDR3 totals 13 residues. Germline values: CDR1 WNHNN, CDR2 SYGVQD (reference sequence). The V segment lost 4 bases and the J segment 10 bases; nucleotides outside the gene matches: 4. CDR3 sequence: CASSAQLAGEQFF. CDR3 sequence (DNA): TGCGCCAGCAGTGCGCAACTAGCGGGAGAGCAGTTCTTC.

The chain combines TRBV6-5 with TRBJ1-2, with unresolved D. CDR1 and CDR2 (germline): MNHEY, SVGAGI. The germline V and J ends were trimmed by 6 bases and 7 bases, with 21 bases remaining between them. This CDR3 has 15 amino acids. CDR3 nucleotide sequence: TGTGCCAGCAGGGCCAGCGGGGAAATGGGATTTGGCTACACCTTC. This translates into CASRASGEMGFGYTF.